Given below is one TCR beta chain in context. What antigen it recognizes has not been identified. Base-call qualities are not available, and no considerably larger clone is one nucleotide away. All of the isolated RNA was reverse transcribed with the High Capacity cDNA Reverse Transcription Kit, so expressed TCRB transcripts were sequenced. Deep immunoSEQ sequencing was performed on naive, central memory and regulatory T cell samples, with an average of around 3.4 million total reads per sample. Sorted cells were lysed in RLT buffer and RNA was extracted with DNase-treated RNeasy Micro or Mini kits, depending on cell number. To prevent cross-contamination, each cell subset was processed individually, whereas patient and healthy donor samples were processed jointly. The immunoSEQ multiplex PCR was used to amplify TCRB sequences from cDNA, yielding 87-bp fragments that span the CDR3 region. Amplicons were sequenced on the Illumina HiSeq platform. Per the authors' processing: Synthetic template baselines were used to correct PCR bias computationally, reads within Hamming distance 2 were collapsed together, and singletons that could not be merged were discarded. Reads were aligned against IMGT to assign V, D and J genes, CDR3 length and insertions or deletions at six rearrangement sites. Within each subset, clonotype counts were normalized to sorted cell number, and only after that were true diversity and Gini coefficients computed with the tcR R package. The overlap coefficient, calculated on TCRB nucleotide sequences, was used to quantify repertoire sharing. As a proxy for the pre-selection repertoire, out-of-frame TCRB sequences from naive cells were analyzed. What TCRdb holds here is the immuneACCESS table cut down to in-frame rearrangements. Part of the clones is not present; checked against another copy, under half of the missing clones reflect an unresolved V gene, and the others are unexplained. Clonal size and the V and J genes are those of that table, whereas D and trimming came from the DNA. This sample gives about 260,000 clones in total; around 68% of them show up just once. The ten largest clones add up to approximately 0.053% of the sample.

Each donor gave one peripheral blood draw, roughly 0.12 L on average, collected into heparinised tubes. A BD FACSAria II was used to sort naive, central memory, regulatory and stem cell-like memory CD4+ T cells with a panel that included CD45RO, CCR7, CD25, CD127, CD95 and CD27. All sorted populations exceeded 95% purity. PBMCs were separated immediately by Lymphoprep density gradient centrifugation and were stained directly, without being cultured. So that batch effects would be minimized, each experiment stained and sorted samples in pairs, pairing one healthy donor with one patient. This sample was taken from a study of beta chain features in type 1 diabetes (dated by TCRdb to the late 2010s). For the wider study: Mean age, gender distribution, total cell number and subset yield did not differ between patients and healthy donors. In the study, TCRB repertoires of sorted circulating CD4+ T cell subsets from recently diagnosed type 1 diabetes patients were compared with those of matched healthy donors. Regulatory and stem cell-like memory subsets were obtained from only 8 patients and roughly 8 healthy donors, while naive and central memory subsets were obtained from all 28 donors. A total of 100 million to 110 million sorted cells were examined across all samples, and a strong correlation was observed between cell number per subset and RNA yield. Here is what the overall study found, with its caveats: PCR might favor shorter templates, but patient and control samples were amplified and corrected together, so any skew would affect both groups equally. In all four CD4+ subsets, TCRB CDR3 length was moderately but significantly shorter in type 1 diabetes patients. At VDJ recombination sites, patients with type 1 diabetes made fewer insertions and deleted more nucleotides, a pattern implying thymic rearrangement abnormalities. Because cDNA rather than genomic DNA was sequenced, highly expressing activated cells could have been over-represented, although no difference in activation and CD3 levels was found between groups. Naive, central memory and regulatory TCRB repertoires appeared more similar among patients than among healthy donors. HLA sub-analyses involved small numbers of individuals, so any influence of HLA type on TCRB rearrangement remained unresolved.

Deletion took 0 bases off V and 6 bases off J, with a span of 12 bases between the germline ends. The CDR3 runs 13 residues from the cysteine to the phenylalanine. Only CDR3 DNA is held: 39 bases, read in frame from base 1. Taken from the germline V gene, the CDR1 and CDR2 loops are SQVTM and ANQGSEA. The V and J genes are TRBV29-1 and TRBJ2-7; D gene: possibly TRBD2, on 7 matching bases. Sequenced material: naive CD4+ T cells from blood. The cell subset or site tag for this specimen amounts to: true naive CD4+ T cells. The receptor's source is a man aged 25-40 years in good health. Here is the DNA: TGCAGCGTTGAAGACCGGGGAGGGGGCGAGCAGTACTTC. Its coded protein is CSVEDRGGGEQYF.